This T cell receptor beta chain was sequenced for a study of low-dose radiotherapy and immunotherapy resistance in tumors. Primers used for first-strand cDNA, a TRAV- and TRBV-specific set, covered both alpha and beta chains. Amplification, which lasted around 21 PCR cycles, used a constant-region primer and V-primer adapter to amplify TCRs. TCRdb redid the calling of the reads with MiXCR, one entry per CDR3 protein. The table includes 40,000 or so distinct CDR3 sequences, around 21% detected once. The CDR3 has 15 residues. Trimming left V 5 bases short and J 7 bases short, with 18 bases between. The time point here: after trial treatment. Treatment of the sample: LDRT plus nivolumab, ipilimumab, low-dose cyclophosphamide and aspirin (RACIN trial). Only a few counts were recorded for this clonotype.

The sequences come from PBMCs, collected after low-dose radiotherapy plus immunotherapy. The rearrangement joins TRBV12-3 or TRBV12-4 to TRBJ1-5; possibly TRBD1 for D (6 bases). The sequence came from a female donor with ovarian cancer. The CDR3 loop reads CASSGTGMRNQPQHF. CDR3 DNA: TGTGCCAGCAGTGGCACAGGGATGAGGAACCAGCCCCAGCATTTT.